A single sample is the source of the 11 T cell receptor beta chains below, sequenced in a study of blood T cell repertoires in COVID-19. Clones were sequenced by immunoSEQ multiplex PCR, and TCRdb holds only the in-frame ones, with some missing. The sample yields about 300,000 clones, about nine tenths seen once. Specimen: PBMCs or T cells enriched from blood (not recorded which). All receptors come from a woman younger than 30 who had recovered from COVID-19.

The rearrangement joins TRBV28 to TRBJ1-4, with a possible D match to TRBD1 (6 bases). From germline, CDR1 is MDHEN and CDR2 SYDVKM. Deletions cut 5 bases from V and 5 bases from J, with 18 bases between. The CDR3 is made up of 16 amino acids. The CDR3 protein is CASSLSTGWGNEKLFF. In nucleotides, the CDR3 is TGTGCCAGCAGTCTTTCAACAGGGTGGGGGAATGAAAAACTGTTTTTT. Full variable domain (remainder filled in from reference TRBV28 and TRBJ1-4): DVKVTQSSRYLVKRTGEKVFLECVQDMDHENMFWYRQDPGLGLRLIYFSYDVKMKEKGDIPEGYSVSREKKERFSLILESASTNQTSMYLCASSLSTGWGNEKLFFGSGTQLSVL.

This chain joins TRBV28 and TRBJ2-2; TRBD2 matches 9 bases. The trim removed 3 bases at V and 0 bases at J, leaving 5 bases unmatched. Germline assignment: CDR1 MDHEN and CDR2 SYDVKM. The CDR3 totals 17 residues. The CDR3 sequence is CASSFSAGGPNTGELFF. CDR3 bases: TGTGCCAGCAGTTTTTCCGCGGGAGGGCCGAACACCGGGGAGCTGTTTTTT. The full variable domain, completed using reference TRBV28 and TRBJ2-2, is DVKVTQSSRYLVKRTGEKVFLECVQDMDHENMFWYRQDPGLGLRLIYFSYDVKMKEKGDIPEGYSVSREKKERFSLILESASTNQTSMYLCASSFSAGGPNTGELFFGEGSRLTVL.

In this sample, this clone turned up a few times. This rearrangement joins TRBV14 to TRBJ1-2, with a tentative D call TRBD1 (5 bases). Germline loops: CDR1 SGHDN, CDR2 FVKESK. CDR3 length: 14 amino acids. With 3 bases removed from V and 0 bases from J, the gap between germline ends came to 8 bases. CDR3 in amino acids: CASSQGLPNYGYTF. Written as DNA, the CDR3 is TGTGCCAGCAGCCAGGGGCTTCCTAACTATGGCTACACCTTC.

The chain joins TRBV12-3 or TRBV12-4 to TRBJ2-3; D gene uncertain. The V and J ends lost 2 bases and 3 bases respectively, with 6 bases between them. CDR3 size: 13 residues. This CDR3 reads CASSLLETDTQYF. The CDR3 nucleotides are TGTGCCAGCAGTTTATTGGAGACAGATACGCAGTATTTT.

The V call is TRBV28, the J call TRBJ2-7, with D perhaps matching TRBD2 (6 bases). The length of the CDR3 is 11 residues. Germline V lookup: CDR1 MDHEN, CDR2 SYDVKM. V was pared by 6 bases and J by 7 bases, with 10 bases between. CDR3 amino acids: CASSYGLEQYF. CDR3 nucleotide sequence: TGTGCCAGCAGCTATGGACTAGAGCAGTACTTC.

As DNA, the CDR3 is TGTGCCACCCGTTCTGGGGCCAACGTCCTGACTTTC. Residues: CATRSGANVLTF. This chain connects TRBV12-3 or TRBV12-4 to TRBJ2-6; D gene uncertain. V was clipped by 10 bases and J by 1 base, with 5 bases between them. The CDR3 is made up of 12 amino acids.

CDR3 in amino acids: CASNPTRPLRYGYTF. For the CDR3, the DNA is TGTGCCAGTAACCCAACTAGGCCCCTTAGGTATGGCTACACCTTC. This sequence joins TRBV19 and TRBJ1-2; D gene ambiguous. The germline CDR1 and CDR2 sequences are LNHDA and SQIVND (reference sequence). The ends were cut back, 7 bases at V and 5 bases at J, with 20 bases in the middle. The CDR3 covers 15 residues.

The genes are TRBV5-1 and TRBJ2-1, with 9 bases that match TRBD1. CDR1 is SGHRS, CDR2 YFSETQ, per germline. This CDR3 region has 15 residues. Trimming took 4 bases from V and 2 from J; bases not matched to a gene: 4. CDR3 DNA sequence: TGCGCCAGCAGCCTGACAGGGGGTGCCTACAATGAGCAGTTCTTC. Its translation: CASSLTGGAYNEQFF.

The chain links TRBV28 to TRBJ1-4; the D is unclear. V was trimmed by 2 bases and J by 8 bases, leaving 9 bases between them. The germline V gene has CDR1 MDHEN and CDR2 SYDVKM. CDR3 size: 13 residues. In DNA form, the CDR3 reads TGTGCCAGCAGTTTAGAGGGATACGAAAAACTGTTTTTT. This translates into CASSLEGYEKLFF.

V and J are TRBV9 and TRBJ1-6; D gene uncertain. Germline V CDR1 and CDR2: SGDLS, YYNGEE. The CDR3 contains 17 residues. V was trimmed by 0 bases and J by 0 bases, leaving 10 bases between them. CDR3: CASSVGPVVSYNSPLHF. In DNA, the CDR3 is TGTGCCAGCAGCGTAGGTCCGGTTGTCTCCTATAATTCACCCCTCCACTTT. Supplemented by reference TRBV9 and TRBJ1-6, the full variable domain reads DSGVTQTPKHLITATGQRVTLRCSPRSGDLSVYWYQQSLDQGLQFLIQYYNGEERAKGNILERFSAQQFPDLHSELNLSSLELGDSALYFCASSVGPVVSYNSPLHFGNGTRLTVT.

J is TRBJ2-7 and V is TRBV5-6; 7 bases match TRBD1. This CDR3 spans 15 amino acids. CDR1 is SGHDT, CDR2 YYEEEE, per germline. With V trimmed by 4 bases and J by 6 bases, 13 bases remained unmatched. The CDR3: CASSTPGQTRTEQYF. CDR3 DNA sequence: TGTGCCAGCAGCACTCCGGGACAGACCCGTACCGAGCAGTACTTC.